Following are 12 T cell receptor beta chains from one sample sequenced in a study of cytomegalovirus exposure and HLA in healthy donors. Primers for the PCR totalled 60 Vbeta and 13 Jbeta. Profiled with immunoSEQ multiplex PCR; TCRdb holds only in-frame clones, not every one. In the table there are about 150,000 clones, around 75% of which are singletons. Sequenced material: PBMCs. These receptors were collected from a young man in good health and CMV-seropositive.

The chain is built from TRBV28 and TRBJ2-7; D is possibly TRBD1 (6 bases). Germline loops: CDR1 MDHEN, CDR2 SYDVKM. The CDR3 totals 15 residues. V lost 6 bases to trimming and J lost 0 bases, with 15 bases between them. Here the CDR3 reads CASSHGRGISYEQYF. The CDR3 bases are TGTGCCAGCAGCCACGGCAGGGGAATCTCCTACGAGCAGTACTTC.

This chain uses TRBV2 with TRBJ1-5, with 7 bases that match TRBD1. CDR1 and CDR2 (germline): SNHLY, FYNNEI. V lost 6 bases to trimming and J lost 7 bases; unmatched junction nucleotides: 12. The CDR3 loop spans 15 amino acids. In nucleotides, the CDR3 is TGTGCCAGCAGATCCGGGACAGTCGTAGTACAGCCCCAGCATTTT. As protein: CASRSGTVVVQPQHF. Drawing the rest from reference TRBV2 and TRBJ1-5, the complete variable domain is EPEVTQTPSHQVTQMGQEVILRCVPISNHLYFYWYRQILGQKVEFLVSFYNNEISEKSEIFDDQFSVERPDGSNFTLKIRSTKLEDSAMYFCASRSGTVVVQPQHFGDGTRLSIL.

CDR3 DNA sequence: TGCGCCAGCAGCTTGGCTGGTCAGGATAATTCACCCCTCCACTTT. Protein product: CASSLAGQDNSPLHF. The V call is TRBV5-1, the J call TRBJ1-6; D gene unclear. From germline, CDR1 is SGHRS and CDR2 YFSETQ. V was trimmed by 0 bases and J by 5 bases, leaving 9 bases between them. CDR3 length: 15 amino acids.

The V gene is TRBV7-2, the J gene TRBJ1-3; 7 bases map to TRBD1. J lost 2 bases, V lost 6 bases, and 7 bases had no gene match. This CDR3 spans 15 amino acids. Per germline, CDR1 SGHTA and CDR2 FQGNSA. CDR3 protein: CASSSGTVAGNTIYF. CDR3 DNA sequence: TGTGCCAGCAGTTCCGGGACAGTGGCTGGAAACACCATATATTTT.

This clone has a single count. The genes are TRBV7-3 and TRBJ2-1; 9 bases line up with TRBD2. The germline CDR1 and CDR2 sequences are SGHTA and FQGTGA. The CDR3 has 16 amino acids. The V gene end was trimmed by 4 bases and the J gene end by 7 bases; junction bases not matched to a gene: 11. CDR3 coding DNA: TGTGCCAGCAGCTCGCAACCGGGACTAGCTTATAATGAGCAGTTCTTC. Its protein is CASSSQPGLAYNEQFF. Together with reference TRBV7-3 and TRBJ2-1, the CDR3 gives the full variable domain: GAGVSQTPSNKVTEKGKYVELRCDPISGHTALYWYRQSLGQGPEFLIYFQGTGAADDSGLPNDRFFAVRPEGSVSTLKIQRTERGDSAVYLCASSSQPGLAYNEQFFGPGTRLTVL.

This clone has just a few counts. The V and J genes are TRBV6-1 and TRBJ1-2; TRBD1 is a possible D gene (5 bases). This CDR3 comprises 14 residues. The V end was cut by 6 bases, the J end by 1 base, with 12 bases between. Germline assignment: CDR1 MNHNS and CDR2 SASEGT. The CDR3 DNA reads as TGTGCCAGCAGCCTGCGGGGGGTTAACTATGGCTACACCTTC. It is translated as CASSLRGVNYGYTF.

The chain carries TRBV5-6 and TRBJ2-3; D unresolved. Germline CDR1 SGHDT, CDR2 YYEEEE. The CDR3 runs 12 residues. V lost 4 bases, J lost 4 bases, and 7 bases lay in between. The CDR3, as DNA: TGTGCCAGCAGCCAAGAGCCAGATACGCAGTATTTT. Translating it yields CASSQEPDTQYF.

This sequence joins TRBV7-8 and TRBJ1-5; no firm D call. This CDR3 comprises 15 residues. Germline V gene sequence: CDR1 SGHVS, CDR2 FQNEAQ. Trimming cost V 5 bases and J 5 bases, with 16 bases left between them. Written as DNA, the CDR3 is TGTGCCAGCAGCAACAACCGTATGTCCCATCAGCCCCAGCATTTT. Translating it yields CASSNNRMSHQPQHF.

The chain uses TRBV4-1 and TRBJ2-1; D unresolved. This CDR3 is 14 amino acids long. Germline V lookup: CDR1 MGHRA, CDR2 YSYEKL. Trimming removed 5 bases from V and 4 bases from J, with 12 bases in between. CDR3 nucleotides: TGCGCCAGCAGCAAGGAGACGGCATACAATGAGCAGTTCTTC. Its translation is CASSKETAYNEQFF.

This clone was seen more than once but under ten times. The V call is TRBV7-9, the J call TRBJ1-5, with D possibly matching TRBD1 (6 bases). The V end lost 4 bases, the J end lost 4 bases, and 17 bases lay between the germline ends. Germline CDR1 reads SEHNR; CDR2 reads FQNEAQ (reference sequence). This CDR3 comprises 16 residues. The CDR3 coding sequence is TGTGCCAGCAGCTCAACGTCGACAGGCCCTAATCAGCCCCAGCATTTT. This gives the protein CASSSTSTGPNQPQHF.

The rearrangement links TRBV6-5 to TRBJ1-1; unclear D gene. Per the germline V gene, CDR1 is MNHEY and CDR2 is SVGAGI. The CDR3 runs 13 residues. V lost 6 bases to trimming and J lost 1 base, with 9 bases between them. In nucleotides, the CDR3 is TGTGCCAGCAGCCGGGAGGGGAACACTGAAGCTTTCTTT. Amino acids: CASSREGNTEAFF.

This clone was seen a few times. The chain carries TRBV30 and TRBJ2-1; tentatively, D is TRBD2 (6 bases). The CDR3 contains 14 residues. Germline V lookup: CDR1 GTSNPN, CDR2 SVGIG (reference sequence). V was cut by 1 base and J by 6 bases, with 13 bases left in between. The CDR3 nucleotides are TGTGCCTGGAGTGATGGACTTAGCGGCAATGAGCAGTTCTTC. It is translated as CAWSDGLSGNEQFF.